Listed below are T cell receptor beta chains from one sample, sequenced in a study of T-cell reconstitution after alpha-beta-depleted transplantation in children. MiXCR, run by TCRdb on the PCR reads, gives a single entry per CDR3 protein. The sample records about 280,000 distinct CDR3 sequences, 11% being singletons. The sample consisted of peripheral blood, taken 180 days after TCRalphabeta/CD19-depleted stem cell transplant. These receptors all come from a male patient between 2 and 15 years old who had a stem cell transplant for chronic granulomatous disease, so the T cells may come from the graft donor. CDR3s include the opening cysteine and the closing phenylalanine or tryptophan.

J,length,V,CDR3
TRBJ2-1,14,TRBV15,CATSSLKSGNEQFF
TRBJ2-3,17,TRBV5-1,CASSPVAELRLTDTQYF
TRBJ2-7,12,TRBV7-6,CASSSPSTEQYF
TRBJ2-2,16,TRBV15,CATSRDLGAGTGELFF
TRBJ1-2,15,TRBV5-1,CASSWTGPKSSGYTF
TRBJ2-3,15,TRBV6-5,CASSYLGKRSDTQYF
TRBJ2-7,13,TRBV20-1,CSAREGHGYEQYF
TRBJ2-5,15,TRBV19,CASSIDGAIRGTQYF
TRBJ2-1,10,TRBV20-1,CSASRGGQFF
TRBJ2-7,15,TRBV15,CATSREQGVAYEQYF
TRBJ1-1,14,TRBV5-1,CASSFRGRGTEAFF
TRBJ2-3,17,TRBV28,CASSLWERGTNTDTQYF
TRBJ2-1,14,TRBV12-3/TRBV12-4,CASSLGRGGSEQFF
TRBJ2-7,20,TRBV4-1,CASSQESAASGRMGSYEQYF
TRBJ2-5,11,TRBV29-1,CSVEQEETQYF
TRBJ1-3,13,TRBV12-3/TRBV12-4,CASSLTGGNTIYF
TRBJ2-2,11,TRBV10-2,CASRAGGELFF
TRBJ2-3,15,TRBV20-1,CSAREGGTRTDTQYF
TRBJ2-2,13,TRBV12-3/TRBV12-4,CASSGGYTGELFF
TRBJ2-3,12,TRBV2,CATPGSTDTQYF
TRBJ1-1,15,TRBV4-2,CASSHGTALNTEAFF
TRBJ2-3,15,TRBV11-2,CASSFYGGTTDTQYF
TRBJ2-7,14,TRBV5-1,CASSLDPGTYEQYF